Reported below is one T cell receptor beta chain. This sample stems from a study of blood T cell repertoires in COVID-19. Generated by immunoSEQ multiplex PCR, the TCRdb table keeps only in-frame clones and is missing some. Of about 250,000 clones in the sample, 75% to 85% are singletons; the top ten hold 4% to 5%. The V gene lost 1 base and the J gene lost 0 bases, with 10 bases spanning the gap. CDR3 size: 16 residues. Looked up from germline, CDR1 is MGHRA and CDR2 is YSYEKL. The chain carries TRBV4-1 and TRBJ1-3, with unresolved D. The TCR comes from a woman aged 70-85 years with acute or convalescent COVID-19. Material for sequencing was peripheral blood. The CDR3 region has the DNA TGCGCCAGCAGCCAAGTCCGGGTCCGCTCTGGAAACACCATATATTTT. Residues: CASSQVRVRSGNTIYF.